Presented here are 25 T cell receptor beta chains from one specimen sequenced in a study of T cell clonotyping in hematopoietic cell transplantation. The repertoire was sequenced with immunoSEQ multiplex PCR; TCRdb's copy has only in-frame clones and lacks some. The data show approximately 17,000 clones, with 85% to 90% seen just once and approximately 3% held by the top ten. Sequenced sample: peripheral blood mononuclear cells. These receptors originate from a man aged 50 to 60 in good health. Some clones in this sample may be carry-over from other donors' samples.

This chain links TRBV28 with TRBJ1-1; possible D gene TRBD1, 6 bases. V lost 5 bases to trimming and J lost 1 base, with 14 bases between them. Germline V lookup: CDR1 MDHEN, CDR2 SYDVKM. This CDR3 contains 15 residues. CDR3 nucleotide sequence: TGTGCCAGCAGTAGCCGACAGGTAAGGAACACTGAAGCTTTCTTT. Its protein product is CASSSRQVRNTEAFF.

This CDR3 reads CASSQDLAGVGDTQYF. The CDR3 DNA reads TGCGCCAGCAGCCAAGATTTGGCGGGGGTGGGAGATACGCAGTATTTT. The gene calls are TRBV4-1 and TRBJ2-3, with TRBD2 matching 7 bases. CDR3 size: 16 residues. J was trimmed by 5 bases and V by 0 bases; bases with no gene match: 8. Looked up from germline, CDR1 is MGHRA and CDR2 is YSYEKL.

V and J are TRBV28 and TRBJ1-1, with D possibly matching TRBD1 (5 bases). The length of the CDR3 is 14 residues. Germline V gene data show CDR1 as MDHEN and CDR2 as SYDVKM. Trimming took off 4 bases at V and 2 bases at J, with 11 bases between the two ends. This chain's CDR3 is CASSYPGLNTEAFF. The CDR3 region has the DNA TGTGCCAGCAGTTACCCAGGGCTAAACACTGAAGCTTTCTTT.

The CDR3: CASMWGHGANVLTF. The CDR3 DNA is TGCGCCAGCATGTGGGGGCACGGGGCCAACGTCCTGACTTTC. The gene calls are TRBV5-1 and TRBJ2-6, with D perhaps matching TRBD1 (6 bases). Between the trimmed V and J ends, which lost 6 bases and 4 bases, there was a span of 11 bases. Germline V lookup: CDR1 SGHRS, CDR2 YFSETQ. The CDR3 covers 14 residues.

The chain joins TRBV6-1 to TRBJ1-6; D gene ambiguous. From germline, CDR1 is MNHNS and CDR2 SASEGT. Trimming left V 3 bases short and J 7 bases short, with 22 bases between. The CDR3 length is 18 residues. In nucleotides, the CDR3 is TGTGCCAGCAGTGATGAGCTGGCGGTGTGGGGATACAATTCACCCCTCCACTTT. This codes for CASSDELAVWGYNSPLHF.

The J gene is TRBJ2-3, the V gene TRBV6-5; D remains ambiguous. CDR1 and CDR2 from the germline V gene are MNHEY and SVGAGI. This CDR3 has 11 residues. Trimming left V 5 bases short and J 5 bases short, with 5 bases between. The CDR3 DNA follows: TGTGCCAGCAGTATTGGAGATACGCAGTATTTT. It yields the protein CASSIGDTQYF.

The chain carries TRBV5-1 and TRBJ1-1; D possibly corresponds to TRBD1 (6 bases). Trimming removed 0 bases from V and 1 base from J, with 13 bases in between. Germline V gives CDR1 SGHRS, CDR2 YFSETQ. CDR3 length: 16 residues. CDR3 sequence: CASSLGGGGTNTEAFF. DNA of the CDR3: TGCGCCAGCAGCTTGGGAGGGGGTGGCACGAACACTGAAGCTTTCTTT.

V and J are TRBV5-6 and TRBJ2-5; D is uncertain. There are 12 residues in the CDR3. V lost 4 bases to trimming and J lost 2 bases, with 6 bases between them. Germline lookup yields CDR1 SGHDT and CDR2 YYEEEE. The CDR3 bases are TGTGCCAGCAGCCGCCGACAAGAGACCCAGTACTTC. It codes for CASSRRQETQYF.

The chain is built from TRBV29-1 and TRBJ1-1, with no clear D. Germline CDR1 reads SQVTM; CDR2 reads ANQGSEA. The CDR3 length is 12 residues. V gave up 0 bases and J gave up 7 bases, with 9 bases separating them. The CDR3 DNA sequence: TGCAGCGTTGAAGACGGAGGTCATGAAGCTTTCTTT. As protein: CSVEDGGHEAFF.

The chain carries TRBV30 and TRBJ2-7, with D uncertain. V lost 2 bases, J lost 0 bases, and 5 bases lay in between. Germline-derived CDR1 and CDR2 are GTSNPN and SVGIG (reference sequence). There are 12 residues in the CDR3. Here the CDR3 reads CAWSLTSYEQYF. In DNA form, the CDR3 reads TGTGCCTGGAGTTTGACCTCCTACGAGCAGTACTTC.

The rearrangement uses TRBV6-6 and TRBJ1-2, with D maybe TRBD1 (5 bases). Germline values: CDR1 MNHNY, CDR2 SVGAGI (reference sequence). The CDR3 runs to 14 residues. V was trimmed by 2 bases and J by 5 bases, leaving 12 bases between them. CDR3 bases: TGTGCCAGCAGTTACGCGGCGGAGGGGTATGGCTACACCTTC. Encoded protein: CASSYAAEGYGYTF.

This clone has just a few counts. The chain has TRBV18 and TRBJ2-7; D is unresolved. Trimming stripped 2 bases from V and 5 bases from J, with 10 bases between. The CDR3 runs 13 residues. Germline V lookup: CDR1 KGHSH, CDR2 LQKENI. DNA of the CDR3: TGTGCCAGCTCACCAGATCTATCCAACGAGCAGTACTTC. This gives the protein CASSPDLSNEQYF.

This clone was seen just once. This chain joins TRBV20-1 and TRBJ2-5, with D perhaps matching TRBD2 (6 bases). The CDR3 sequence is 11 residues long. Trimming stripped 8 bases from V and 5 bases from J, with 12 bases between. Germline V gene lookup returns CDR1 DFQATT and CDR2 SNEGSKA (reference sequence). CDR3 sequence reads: CSLGGGETQYF. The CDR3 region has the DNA TGCAGTTTAGGTGGGGGGGAGACCCAGTACTTC.

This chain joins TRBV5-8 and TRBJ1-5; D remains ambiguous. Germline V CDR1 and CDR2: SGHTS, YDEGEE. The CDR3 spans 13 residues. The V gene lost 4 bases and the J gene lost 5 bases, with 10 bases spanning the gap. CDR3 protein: CASSPREDQPQHF. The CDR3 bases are TGTGCCAGCAGCCCTCGCGAAGATCAGCCCCAGCATTTT.

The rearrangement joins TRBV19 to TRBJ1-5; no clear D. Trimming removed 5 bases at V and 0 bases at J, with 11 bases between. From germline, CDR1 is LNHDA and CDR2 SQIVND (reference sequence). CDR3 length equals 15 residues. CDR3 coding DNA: TGTGCCAGTAGTGTGTCAACTTCTAGCAATCAGCCCCAGCATTTT. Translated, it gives CASSVSTSSNQPQHF.

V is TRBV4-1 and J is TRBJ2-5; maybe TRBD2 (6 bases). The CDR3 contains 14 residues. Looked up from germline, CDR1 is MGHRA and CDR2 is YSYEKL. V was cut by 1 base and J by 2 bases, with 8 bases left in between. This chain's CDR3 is CASSQGGIQETQYF. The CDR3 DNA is TGCGCCAGCAGCCAAGGCGGGATTCAAGAGACCCAGTACTTC.

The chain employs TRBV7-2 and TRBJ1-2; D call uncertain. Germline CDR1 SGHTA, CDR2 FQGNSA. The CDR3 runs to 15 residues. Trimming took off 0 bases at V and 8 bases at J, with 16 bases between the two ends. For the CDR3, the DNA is TGTGCCAGCAGCTTAGCGCGGCAGTCCCCTTGGGGCTACACCTTC. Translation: CASSLARQSPWGYTF.

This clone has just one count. The CDR3 DNA follows: TGTGCCATCAGTGAGCGACAGGGATTAGATGGCTACACCTTC. It translates to CAISERQGLDGYTF. This rearrangement joins TRBV10-3 to TRBJ1-2, with 7 bases that match TRBD1. J was trimmed by 6 bases and V by 2 bases; bases with no gene match: 6. The germline gives CDR1 ENHRY, CDR2 SYGVKD. This CDR3 comprises 14 residues.

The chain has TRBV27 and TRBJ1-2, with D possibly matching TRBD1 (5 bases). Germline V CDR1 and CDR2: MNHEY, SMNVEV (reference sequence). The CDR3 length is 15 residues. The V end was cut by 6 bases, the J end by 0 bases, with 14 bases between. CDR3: CASSPFDSSNYGYTF. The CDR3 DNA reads TGTGCCAGCAGCCCCTTCGACAGTTCTAACTATGGCTACACCTTC.

The CDR3 here is CASSLDPFGGYTF. The CDR3 DNA follows: TGTGCCAGCAGCTTGGACCCGTTTGGGGGCTACACCTTC. The genes are TRBV7-9 and TRBJ1-2; D is unresolved. Germline V gives CDR1 SEHNR, CDR2 FQNEAQ (reference sequence). There are 13 residues in the CDR3. Trimming shortened V by 3 bases and J by 8 bases, and 13 bases separated the two germline ends.

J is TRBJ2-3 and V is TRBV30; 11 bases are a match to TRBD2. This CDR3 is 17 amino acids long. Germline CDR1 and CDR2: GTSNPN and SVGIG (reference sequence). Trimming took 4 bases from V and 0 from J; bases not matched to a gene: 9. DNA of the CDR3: TGTGCCTGGAACCCCGCCCGGACTAGCGGGAGCACAGATACGCAGTATTTT. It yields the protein CAWNPARTSGSTDTQYF.

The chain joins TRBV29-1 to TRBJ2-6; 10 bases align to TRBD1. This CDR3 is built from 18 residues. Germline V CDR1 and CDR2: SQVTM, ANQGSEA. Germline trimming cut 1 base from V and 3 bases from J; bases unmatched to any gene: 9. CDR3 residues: CSVEVWDRGPFGANVLTF. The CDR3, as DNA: TGCAGCGTTGAAGTTTGGGACAGGGGCCCCTTTGGGGCCAACGTCCTGACTTTC.

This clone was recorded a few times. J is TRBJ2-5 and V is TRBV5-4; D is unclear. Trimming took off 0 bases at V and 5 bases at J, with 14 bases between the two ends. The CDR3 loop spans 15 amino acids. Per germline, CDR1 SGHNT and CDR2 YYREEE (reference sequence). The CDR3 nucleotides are TGTGCCAGCAGCTTGGGCTTAGTGGGTTTGGAGACCCAGTACTTC. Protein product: CASSLGLVGLETQYF.

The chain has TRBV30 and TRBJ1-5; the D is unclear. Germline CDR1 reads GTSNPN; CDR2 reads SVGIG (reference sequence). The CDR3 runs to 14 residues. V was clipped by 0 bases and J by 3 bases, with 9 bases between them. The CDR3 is CAWSVVTVNQPQHF. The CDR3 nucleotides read TGTGCCTGGAGTGTAGTAACAGTCAATCAGCCCCAGCATTTT.

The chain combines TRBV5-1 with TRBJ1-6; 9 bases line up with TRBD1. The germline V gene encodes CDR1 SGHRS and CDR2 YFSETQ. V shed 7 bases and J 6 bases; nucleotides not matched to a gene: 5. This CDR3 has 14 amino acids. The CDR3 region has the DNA TGCGCCAGCGGCACAGGGGGCCCTAATTCACCCCTCCACTTT. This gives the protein CASGTGGPNSPLHF.